These 11 T cell receptor beta chains were sequenced from one sample in a study of cytomegalovirus exposure and HLA in healthy donors. 13 Jbeta primers and 60 Vbeta primers were used for the PCR. The method was immunoSEQ multiplex PCR; TCRdb's version includes in-frame clones alone and lacks a portion of them. The sample lists about 130,000 clones, 80% occurring once. Source material: PBMCs. Source of these receptors: a man between 35 and 55 years old in good health and CMV-seronegative.

This clone came up once. The gene calls are TRBV5-1 and TRBJ1-2; D is uncertain. Germline-derived CDR1 and CDR2 are SGHRS and YFSETQ. The germline V and J ends were trimmed by 0 bases and 5 bases, with 8 bases remaining between them. The CDR3 runs 13 residues. The CDR3 protein is CASSLVAEYGYTF. The CDR3 nucleotides are TGCGCCAGCAGCTTGGTGGCGGAATATGGCTACACCTTC.

The table lists this clone with a count of one. The CDR3 nucleotides are TGTGCCAGCAGTTTAAGCGCAGGGATCTATGGCTACACCTTC. This sequence encodes CASSLSAGIYGYTF. The gene calls are TRBV28 and TRBJ1-2; tentatively, D is TRBD1 (5 bases). V was shortened by 2 bases and J by 4 bases, with 11 bases between the two germline ends. This CDR3 is 14 amino acids long. The germline CDR1 and CDR2 sequences are MDHEN and SYDVKM.

The J gene is TRBJ2-7, the V gene TRBV27; 7 nucleotides align to TRBD1. There are 14 residues in the CDR3. Losses at the gene ends were 3 bases for V and 6 bases for J; bases not matched to a gene: 8. Per the germline V gene, CDR1 is MNHEY and CDR2 is SMNVEV (reference sequence). The CDR3: CASSFGQDLSEQYF. DNA for the CDR3: TGTGCCAGCAGTTTCGGACAGGACCTTTCCGAGCAGTACTTC.

CDR3 nucleotide sequence: TGTGCCACCCTTGGGACTAGCGGGGGGGACCAAGAGACCCAGTACTTC. This codes for CATLGTSGGDQETQYF. The rearrangement joins TRBV10-3 to TRBJ2-5; 16 nucleotides match TRBD2. The CDR3 runs 16 residues. The V gene end was trimmed by 10 bases and the J gene end by 0 bases; junction bases not matched to a gene: 5. From germline, CDR1 is ENHRY and CDR2 SYGVKD.

The chain carries TRBV27 and TRBJ1-1; 7 bases map to TRBD1. Germline CDR1 reads MNHEY; CDR2 reads SMNVEV (reference sequence). J gave up 8 bases and V 3 bases, and 9 bases lay outside the gene matches. The CDR3 has 14 amino acids. CDR3 nucleotides: TGTGCCAGCAGTTTCCTGGGGGACAGCCTAGAAGCTTTCTTT. Protein product: CASSFLGDSLEAFF.

The V gene is TRBV7-2, the J gene TRBJ2-2; TRBD1 is a possible D gene (5 bases). The CDR3 has 16 residues. V lost 1 base and J 0 bases, leaving 9 bases between the germline ends. CDR1 and CDR2 (germline): SGHTA, FQGNSA. The chain's CDR3 is CASSLEGRANTGELFF. The CDR3 DNA follows: TGTGCCAGCAGCTTAGAGGGCAGGGCGAACACCGGGGAGCTGTTTTTT.

The V and J genes are TRBV2 and TRBJ1-1; possible D gene TRBD1, 5 bases. The CDR3 sequence is 12 residues long. The ends were cut back, 5 bases at V and 7 bases at J, with 11 bases in the middle. The germline gives CDR1 SNHLY, CDR2 FYNNEI. CDR3 nucleotides: TGTGCCAGCAGTTATACGGACATTGAAGCTTTCTTT. Translating gives CASSYTDIEAFF.

The J gene is TRBJ2-7, the V gene TRBV18, with 7 bases matching TRBD1. The trim removed 5 bases at V and 5 bases at J, leaving 3 bases unmatched. Per germline, CDR1 KGHSH and CDR2 LQKENI. This CDR3 spans 12 amino acids. The CDR3 DNA sequence: TGTGCCAGCTCAACAGGGGTAAACGAGCAGTACTTC. Translation: CASSTGVNEQYF.

The chain has TRBV5-1 and TRBJ2-3; TRBD2 matches 8 bases. The junction had 5 bases not matched to a gene; V was cut back by 4 bases and J by 1 base. Germline V gene sequence: CDR1 SGHRS, CDR2 YFSETQ. The CDR3 has 15 residues. DNA of the CDR3: TGCGCCAGCAGCGCGCGGGGGGCCGGCACAGATACGCAGTATTTT. Translating gives CASSARGAGTDTQYF.

This chain links TRBV20-1 with TRBJ1-4; D is possibly TRBD1 (6 bases). The CDR3 totals 11 residues. Germline CDR1 reads DFQATT; CDR2 reads SNEGSKA (reference sequence). The CDR3 DNA reads as TGCAGCCCAGGGGATAATGAAAAACTGTTTTTT. Protein: CSPGDNEKLFF.

The chain carries TRBV5-8 and TRBJ1-2; TRBD1 is a possible D gene (5 bases). V was pared by 4 bases and J by 1 base, with 17 bases between. Germline CDR1 SGHTS, CDR2 YDEGEE. The CDR3 is 16 residues long. Here the CDR3 reads CASSREGHTNNYGYTF. In DNA form, the CDR3 reads TGTGCCAGCAGCCGAGAAGGACATACAAATAACTATGGCTACACCTTC.